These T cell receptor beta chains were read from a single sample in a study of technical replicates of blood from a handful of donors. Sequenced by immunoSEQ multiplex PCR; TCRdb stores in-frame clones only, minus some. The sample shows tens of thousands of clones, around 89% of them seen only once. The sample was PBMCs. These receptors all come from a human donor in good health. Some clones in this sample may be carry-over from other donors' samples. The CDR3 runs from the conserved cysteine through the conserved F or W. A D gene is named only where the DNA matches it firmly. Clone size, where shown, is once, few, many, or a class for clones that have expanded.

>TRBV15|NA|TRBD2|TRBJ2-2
TGTGCCACCGCGCCGGGACTAAAGACCGGGGAGCTGTTTTTT
CATAPGLKTGELFF
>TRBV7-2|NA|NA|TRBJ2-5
TGTGCCAGCAGCTTAGGGCCTAACACTAGATCGGGAACCCAGTACTTC
CASSLGPNTRSGTQYF
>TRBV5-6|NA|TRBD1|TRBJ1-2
TGTGCCAGCAGCCGGACCGGGACAGGAGGGGCAAGGGATGGCTACACCTTC
CASSRTGTGGARDGYTF
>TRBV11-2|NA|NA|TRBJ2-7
TGTGCCAGCAGCTTAGTCGGCCAGGGATTCGAGCAGTACTTC
CASSLVGQGFEQYF
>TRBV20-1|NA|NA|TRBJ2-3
TGCAGTGCTCTTTTATATACGCAGTATTTT
CSALLYTQYF
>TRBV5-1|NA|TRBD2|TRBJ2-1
TGCGCCAGCAGTTGGTCTAGCGGAGCACTTTACAATGAGCAGTTCTTC
CASSWSSGALYNEQFF
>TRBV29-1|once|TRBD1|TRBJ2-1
TGCAGCGGCGGACAGGGGTCCTCCTACAATGAGCAGTTCTTC
CSGGQGSSYNEQFF
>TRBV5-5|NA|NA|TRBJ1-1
TGTGCCAGCAGCTATCAGGAGAACACTGAAGCTTTCTTT
CASSYQENTEAFF
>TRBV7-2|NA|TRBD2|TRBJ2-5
TGTGCCAGCAGCTTAGCGACGACTAGCGGCCAAGAGACCCAGTACTTC
CASSLATTSGQETQYF
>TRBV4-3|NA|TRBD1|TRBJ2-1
TGCGCCAGCAGCCAGTGGGGGACAGGGGTCTACAATGAGCAGTTCTTC
CASSQWGTGVYNEQFF
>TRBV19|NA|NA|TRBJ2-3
TGTGCCAGTAGTATGTCCGTCCGGAGCGATACGCAGTATTTT
CASSMSVRSDTQYF
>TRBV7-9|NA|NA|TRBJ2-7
TGTGCCAGCAGCCTATCCTACGAGCAGTACTTC
CASSLSYEQYF
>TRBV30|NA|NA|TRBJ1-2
TGTGCCTGGACCGCATCCCGAGGGAACTATGGCTACACCTTC
CAWTASRGNYGYTF
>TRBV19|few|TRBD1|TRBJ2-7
TGTGCCAGTAGCAATACCGGGACAGGCAGGGACGAGCAGTACTTC
CASSNTGTGRDEQYF
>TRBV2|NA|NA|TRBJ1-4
TGTGCCAGCAATAGACCAGAGGAAGAAAAACTGTTTTTT
CASNRPEEEKLFF
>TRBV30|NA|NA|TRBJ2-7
TGTGCCTGGAGCCGAAGATCCAGCAGGGAAAAGGACGAGCAGTACTTC
CAWSRRSSREKDEQYF
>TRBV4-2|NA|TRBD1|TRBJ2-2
TGTGCCAGCAGCCAAGAAATGGACAGGGCTGCCGGGGAGCTGTTTTTT
CASSQEMDRAAGELFF
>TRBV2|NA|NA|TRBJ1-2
TGTGCCGCTGCCTCAGGGGATGGCTACACCTTC
CAAASGDGYTF
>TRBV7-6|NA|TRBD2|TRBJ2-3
TGTGCCAGCAGCCCCTCGGATCTGGGACTAGCGGCGGTGGATACGCAGTATTTT
CASSPSDLGLAAVDTQYF